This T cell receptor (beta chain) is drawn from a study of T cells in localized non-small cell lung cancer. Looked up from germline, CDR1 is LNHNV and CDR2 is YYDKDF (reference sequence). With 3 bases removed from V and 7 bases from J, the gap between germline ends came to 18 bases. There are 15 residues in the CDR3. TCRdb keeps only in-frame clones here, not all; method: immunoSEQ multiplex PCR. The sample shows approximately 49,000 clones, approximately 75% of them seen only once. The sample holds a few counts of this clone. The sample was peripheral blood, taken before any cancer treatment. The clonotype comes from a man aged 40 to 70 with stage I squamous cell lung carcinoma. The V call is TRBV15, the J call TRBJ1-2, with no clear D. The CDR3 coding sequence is TGTGCCACCAGCAGGGACTTAAGGAGGGAATCTGGCTACACCTTC. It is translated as CATSRDLRRESGYTF.